Given below is one TCR beta chain in context. The data were produced by immunoSEQ multiplex PCR, yet TCRdb's version contains in-frame clones alone and is incomplete. The data show some 80,000 clones, with around 74% seen just once and approximately 5% held by the top ten. These data come from a study of blood T cell repertoires in COVID-19. CDR1 LNHDA and CDR2 SQIVND come from the germline V gene (reference sequence). The CDR3 runs 15 residues. The ends lost 3 bases at V and 6 bases at J; junction bases unmatched: 9. This receptor was obtained from a woman of 80 years or more with active or convalescent COVID-19. Sequences were obtained from peripheral blood. This sequence joins TRBV19 and TRBJ2-7; 9 nucleotides match TRBD1. CDR3 sequence reads: CASSITWGQGGEQYF. The CDR3 nucleotides are TGTGCCAGTAGTATTACTTGGGGACAGGGTGGCGAGCAGTACTTC.